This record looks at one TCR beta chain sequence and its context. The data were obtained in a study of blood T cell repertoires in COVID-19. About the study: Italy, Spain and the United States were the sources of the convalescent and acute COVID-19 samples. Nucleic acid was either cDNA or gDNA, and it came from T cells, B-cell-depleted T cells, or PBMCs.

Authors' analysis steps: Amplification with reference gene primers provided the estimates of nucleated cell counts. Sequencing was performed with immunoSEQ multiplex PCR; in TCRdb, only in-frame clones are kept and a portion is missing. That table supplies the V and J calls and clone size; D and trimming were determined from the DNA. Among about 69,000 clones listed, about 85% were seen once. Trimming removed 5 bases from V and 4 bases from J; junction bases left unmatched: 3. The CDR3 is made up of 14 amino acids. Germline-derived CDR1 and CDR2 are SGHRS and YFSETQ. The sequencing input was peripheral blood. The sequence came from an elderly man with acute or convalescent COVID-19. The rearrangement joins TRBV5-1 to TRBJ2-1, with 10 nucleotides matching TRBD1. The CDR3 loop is CASRRGQGYNEQFF. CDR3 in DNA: TGCGCCAGCAGGCGGGGACAGGGGTACAATGAGCAGTTCTTC.